What follows describes a single TCR beta chain. The clone's antigen remains unknown. Per-base quality was not reported, and no clone a single base away is much larger than it. TCRbeta CDR3 regions were amplified from genomic DNA by means of the immunoSEQ Assay, a bias-controlled multiplex PCR. The original pipeline was this. Nucleated cell counts per sample were estimated from amplification of reference gene primers within the assay. To quantify the absolute abundance of each unique TCRbeta CDR3 rearrangement, sequence reads were collapsed and filtered. For each sample, productive Simpson clonality was calculated as the square root of Simpson's diversity index across productive rearrangements. What TCRdb holds here is the immuneACCESS table cut down to in-frame rearrangements. Part of the clones is not present; checked against another copy, under half of the missing clones reflect an unresolved V gene, and the others are unexplained. D and trimming were read from the DNA, whereas the V and J calls and clone size are those reported in that table. The sample table lists 55,000 to 65,000 clones, about 88% of them with a count of one. 5.1% of the sample is in the top ten clones.

Spanning cysteine to phenylalanine, the CDR3 consists of 17 amino acids. Only the CDR3 portion is preserved as DNA: 51 bases, with reading frame beginning at the first base. The germline V gene specifies SGHRS as CDR1 and YFSETQ as CDR2. V loses 1 base at its end and J loses 4 bases; junction bases beyond the gene matches: 12. These data come from a study of blood T cell repertoires in COVID-19 (dated by TCRdb to 2020 to 2022). Some background on the complete study: Samples covering the acute and convalescent phases of COVID-19 were provided by collaborators in the United States, Italy and Spain. Samples came from the ongoing ImmuneRACE study (first 160 participants) plus 1,254 subjects from 6 global collaborators. HLA class I and class II types, where available, came from metadata supplied by the sample provider rather than from assay-based typing. Nearly every sample came with metadata listing a de-identified subject ID, COVID-19 status, age in years and sex. The material from the prospective study consisted of cDNA or gDNA derived from T cells, B-cell-depleted T cells, or PBMCs. Subjects who had been exposed to COVID-19, were actively infected with it, or had recovered from it provided the deeply sampled blood TCRbeta repertoires that made up the dataset. A freely available public database, intended as a resource for researchers studying the immune response to SARS-CoV-2, is where the repertoires were released.

The investigation overall reported the following: The amount of clinical and demographic metadata varied by source and participant and was provided uncurated.

Whole blood was collected in K2EDTA tubes by collaborating institutions according to the institutions' own protocols. For TCRbeta analysis, collaborators shipped samples as frozen whole blood, isolated PBMCs, or DNA extracted from either of those sample types. The chain employs TRBV5-1 and TRBJ2-5; 8 bases in the middle match TRBD2. Sequenced: peripheral blood. This TCR came from an elderly man in a cohort sampled during active COVID-19. The DNA sequence follows: TGCGCCAGCAGCTTGTCTTTCTCGGGGGGGTTGGGAGAGACCCAGTACTTC. It specifies CASSLSFSGGLGETQYF.